One TCR beta chain is described in this entry. Its antigen is unidentified. The data were obtained in a study of post-analysis software for immune sequencing data. Study-wide background: Progressive-relapsing, secondary progressive and relapsing-remitting multiple sclerosis were among the disease courses included. Study-level findings and limits: Strong co-clustering by F measure linked samples that shared a preparation batch. There were about 5 TRBV segments more frequent in patients than controls, and TRBV5-6, TRBV5-1 and TRBV20-1 were among them. For normalized Chao1 diversity, multiple sclerosis patients scored significantly lower than controls did.

Unique molecular identifiers featured in each of the TCR beta cDNA libraries. The yield from roughly 1 to 10 million T cells was 500,000 or so cDNA molecules in total. Via MiXCR, TCRdb re-called the PCR reads, giving one row per CDR3 protein. In the table there are 650,000 to 900,000 distinct CDR3 sequences, roughly 46% of which are singletons. Per the germline V gene, CDR1 is SGHTA and CDR2 is FQGNSA. The CDR3 is 14 residues long. V dropped 4 bases and J dropped 2 bases, with 12 bases sitting between them. The sequence was collected from a girl under 18 with multiple sclerosis. The sample comprised blood. The chain couples TRBV7-2 to TRBJ2-7, with a weak D call TRBD2 (5 bases). CDR3 loop: CASSSTDYPYEQYF. Written as DNA, the CDR3 is TGTGCCAGCAGCTCCACAGACTACCCCTACGAGCAGTACTTC.